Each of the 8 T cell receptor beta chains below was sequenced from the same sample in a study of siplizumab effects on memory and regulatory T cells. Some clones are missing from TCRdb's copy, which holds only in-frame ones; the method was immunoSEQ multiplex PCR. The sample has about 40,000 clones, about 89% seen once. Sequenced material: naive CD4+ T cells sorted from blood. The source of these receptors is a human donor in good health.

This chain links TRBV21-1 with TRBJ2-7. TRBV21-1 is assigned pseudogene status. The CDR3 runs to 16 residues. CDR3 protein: CASSKYSRLRTYEQYF. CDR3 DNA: TGTGCCAGCAGCAAATATAGTAGGTTAAGAACCTACGAGCAGTACTTC.

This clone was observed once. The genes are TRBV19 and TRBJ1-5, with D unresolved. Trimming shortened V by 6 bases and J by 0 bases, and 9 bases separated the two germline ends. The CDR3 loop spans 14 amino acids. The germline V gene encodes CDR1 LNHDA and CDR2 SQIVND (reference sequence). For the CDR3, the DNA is TGTGCCAGTAGAGGCCGGTTTAGCAATCAGCCCCAGCATTTT. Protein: CASRGRFSNQPQHF.

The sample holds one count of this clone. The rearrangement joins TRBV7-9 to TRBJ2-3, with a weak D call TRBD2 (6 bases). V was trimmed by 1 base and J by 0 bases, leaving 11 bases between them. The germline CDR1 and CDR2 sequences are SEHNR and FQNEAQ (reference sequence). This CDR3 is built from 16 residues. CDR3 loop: CASSLGLGTSTDTQYF. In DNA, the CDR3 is TGTGCCAGCAGCTTAGGCCTCGGGACTAGCACAGATACGCAGTATTTT.

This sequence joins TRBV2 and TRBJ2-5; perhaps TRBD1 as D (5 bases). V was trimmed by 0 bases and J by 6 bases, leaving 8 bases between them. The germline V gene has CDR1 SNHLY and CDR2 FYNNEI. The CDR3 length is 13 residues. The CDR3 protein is CASSEAYRQTQYF. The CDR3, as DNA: TGTGCCAGCAGTGAAGCGTACAGGCAGACCCAGTACTTC.

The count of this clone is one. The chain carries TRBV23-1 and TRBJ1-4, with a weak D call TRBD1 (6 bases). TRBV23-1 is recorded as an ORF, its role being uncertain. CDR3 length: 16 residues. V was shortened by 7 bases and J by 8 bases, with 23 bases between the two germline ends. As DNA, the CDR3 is TGCGCCAGCACCCCATCCGGTGGGGGCCTGGGGGAAAAACTGTTTTTT. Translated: CASTPSGGGLGEKLFF.

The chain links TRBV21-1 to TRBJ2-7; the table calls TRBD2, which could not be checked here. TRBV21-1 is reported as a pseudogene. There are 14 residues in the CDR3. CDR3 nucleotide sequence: TGTGCCAGCACTGGACTAGCGGGAACTTACGAGCAGTACTTC. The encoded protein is CASTGLAGTYEQYF.

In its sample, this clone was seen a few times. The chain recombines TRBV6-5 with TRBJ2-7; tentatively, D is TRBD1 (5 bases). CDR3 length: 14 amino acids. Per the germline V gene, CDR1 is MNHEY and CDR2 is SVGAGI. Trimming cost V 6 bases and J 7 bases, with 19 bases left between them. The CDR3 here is CASRQVETLTEQYF. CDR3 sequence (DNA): TGTGCCAGCAGACAGGTAGAAACATTAACGGAGCAGTACTTC.

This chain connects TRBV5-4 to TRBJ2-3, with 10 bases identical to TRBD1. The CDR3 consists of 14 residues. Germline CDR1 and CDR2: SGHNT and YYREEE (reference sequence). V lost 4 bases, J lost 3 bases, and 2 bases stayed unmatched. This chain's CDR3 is CASSAGQGTDTQYF. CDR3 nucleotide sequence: TGTGCCAGCAGCGCGGGACAGGGGACAGATACGCAGTATTTT.